These T cell receptor beta chains were read from a single sample in a study of cytomegalovirus exposure and HLA in healthy donors. Produced via immunoSEQ multiplex PCR; TCRdb's table is partial and in-frame only. The data contain about 160,000 clones, 80% of them singletons. The sequencing sample was made of PBMCs. The receptors here all came from a man aged 25-45 years in good health and CMV-seronegative. Each CDR3 is given without its conserved first and last residue. Each record gives: V gene, CDR3 protein.

TRBV4-1 | ASSLIAGGPGEQY
TRBV5-6 | ASSRDRYQETQY
TRBV11-1 | ASSKSTGDYGYT
TRBV30 | AWSVFTGGMLTSTDTQY
TRBV4-2 | ASSQAGNYGYT
TRBV4-1 | ASSQYEINSNQPQH
TRBV13 | ASSSGGTGGNYGYT
TRBV19 | ASTRPGQGGQPQH
TRBV4-2 | ASSQQDEKLF
TRBV4-3 | ASSFSGTGENYEQY
TRBV6-1 | ASSEGTRNYGYT
TRBV19 | ASSPGLTRTGELF
TRBV7-6 | ASSSGTGDEQY
TRBV14 | ASSQHTGAGEQF
TRBV7-9 | ASSFESQPQH
TRBV2 | ASSGGSGRRGKNIQY
TRBV2 | ASRERRGTQDEQF
TRBV7-9 | ASSLGLAGEYEQY
TRBV6-1 | ASSESERASYEQY
TRBV6-6 | ASSLQGNTEAF
TRBV15 | ATSKRITGSGNTIY
TRBV11-2 | ASSKDREVATQY
TRBV10-3 | AISDVTGRTNEQF
TRBV5-1 | ASSVGQGNEKLF
TRBV4-3 | ASSQWGTSNIQY
TRBV11-2 | ASRPTPGRGVWHYEQY
TRBV4-1 | ASSQEGAGGYTGELF
TRBV6-6 | ASRLALLQETQY
TRBV30 | AWSEGLSGETQY
TRBV5-1 | ASNSGSEYNEQF
TRBV2 | ASSGQGLNTIY
TRBV28 | ASSSTESNSPLH
TRBV29-1 | SAGEGGGNEKLF
TRBV5-4 | ASSLPGGTEAF
TRBV5-4 | ASRSTGGAVYEQY
TRBV7-9 | SSSRTPYEQY
TRBV7-9 | ASSLPTSGGIQETQY
TRBV5-1 | ASSSDSNEQY